One T cell receptor beta chain is described in this entry. CDR3 length: 15 amino acids. The ends lost 6 bases at V and 4 bases at J; junction bases unmatched: 8. Germline CDR1 and CDR2: MNHEY and SVGAGI. This specimen comes from a study of blood T cell repertoires in COVID-19. Whole-study context: The study drew acute and convalescent COVID-19 samples from the United States, Italy and Spain. From T cells, B-cell-depleted T cells, or PBMCs came the material, which was cDNA or gDNA.

In the authors' workflow: Amplification from reference gene primers served as the basis for estimated nucleated cell counts. Produced via immunoSEQ multiplex PCR; TCRdb's table is partial and in-frame only. Clone size and V and J calls were adopted from that table, with D and trimming inferred from the DNA. Of 45,000 to 70,000 clones listed, around four fifths are singletons. The sequence was collected from a woman over 75 with acute or convalescent COVID-19. Input material: peripheral blood. V usage is TRBV6-5 and J usage is TRBJ2-3, with 9 positions matching TRBD2. The CDR3 region is CASSRQTSGADTQYF. CDR3 DNA sequence: TGTGCCAGCAGCCGACAGACTAGCGGTGCAGATACGCAGTATTTT.